This T cell receptor beta chain derives from a study of blood T cell repertoires in COVID-19. Per germline, CDR1 SGHNT and CDR2 YYREEE (reference sequence). The CDR3 is 13 residues long. Trimming took off 0 bases at V and 14 bases at J, with 17 bases between the two ends. Original processing notes: Using reference gene primer amplification, nucleated cell counts were estimated. Generated by immunoSEQ multiplex PCR, the TCRdb table keeps only in-frame clones and is missing some. V and J calls and clone size are given by that table; D and trimming were obtained from the DNA. The sample yields some 320,000 clones, around nine tenths seen once.

The source of this sequence is a woman aged 30 to 39 with COVID-19, enrolled during active disease. V and J are TRBV5-4 and TRBJ1-2, with no clear D. Sequenced: peripheral blood. The CDR3 region is CASSLGGLPGMTF. CDR3 nucleotide sequence: TGTGCCAGCAGCTTGGGAGGTTTGCCGGGGATGACCTTC.